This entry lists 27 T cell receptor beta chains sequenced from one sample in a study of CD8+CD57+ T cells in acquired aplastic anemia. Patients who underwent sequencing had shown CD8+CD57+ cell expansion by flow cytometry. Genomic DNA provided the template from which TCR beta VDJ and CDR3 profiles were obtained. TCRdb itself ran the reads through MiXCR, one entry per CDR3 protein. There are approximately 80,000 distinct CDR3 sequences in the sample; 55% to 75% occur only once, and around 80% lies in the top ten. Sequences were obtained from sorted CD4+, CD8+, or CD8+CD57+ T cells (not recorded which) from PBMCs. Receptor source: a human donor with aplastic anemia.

CDR3 in DNA: TGCGCCAGCAGCTTGGGATCAGGGGACGGCTCCTACGAGCAGTACTTC. Translated: CASSLGSGDGSYEQYF. The chain couples TRBV5-1 to TRBJ2-7, with D possibly being TRBD1 (6 bases). In germline, CDR1 is SGHRS, CDR2 YFSETQ. CDR3 length: 16 residues. Trimming left V 0 bases short and J 0 bases short, with 13 bases between.

The CDR3 DNA is TGTGCCAGCAGTGACGTAGAGTTGGGGATATATAATTCACCCCTCCACTTT. It specifies CASSDVELGIYNSPLHF. The V call is TRBV25-1, the J call TRBJ1-6; D call uncertain. This CDR3 is 17 amino acids long. Germline-derived CDR1 and CDR2 are MGHDK and SYGVNS. V gave up 3 bases and J gave up 4 bases, with 16 bases separating them.

The CDR3: CASSLVSGANNEQFF. DNA of the CDR3: TGTGCCAGCAGCTTAGTTAGCGGGGCAAACAATGAGCAGTTCTTC. The gene calls are TRBV7-6 and TRBJ2-1, with 8 bases matching TRBD2. Germline loops: CDR1 SGHVS, CDR2 FNYEAQ. V shed 1 base, J shed 5 bases, and the junction held 4 bases outside the gene matches. This CDR3 comprises 15 residues.

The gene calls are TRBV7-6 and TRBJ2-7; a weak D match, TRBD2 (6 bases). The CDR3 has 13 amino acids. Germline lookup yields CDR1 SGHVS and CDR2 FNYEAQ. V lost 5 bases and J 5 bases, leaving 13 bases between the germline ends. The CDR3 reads CASSPGTWDEQYF. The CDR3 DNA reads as TGTGCCAGCAGCCCTGGGACTTGGGACGAGCAGTACTTC.

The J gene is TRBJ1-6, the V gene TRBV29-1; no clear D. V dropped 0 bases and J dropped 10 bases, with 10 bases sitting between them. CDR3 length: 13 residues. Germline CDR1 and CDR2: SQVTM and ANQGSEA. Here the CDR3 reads CSVEDGYGSPLHF. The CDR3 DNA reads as TGCAGCGTTGAAGATGGGTATGGGTCACCCCTCCACTTT.

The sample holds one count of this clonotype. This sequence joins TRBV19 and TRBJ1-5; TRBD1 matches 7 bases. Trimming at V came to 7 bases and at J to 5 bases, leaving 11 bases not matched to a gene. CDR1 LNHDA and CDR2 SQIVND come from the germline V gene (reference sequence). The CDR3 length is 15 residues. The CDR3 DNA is TGTGCCAGTACCTCTAACCACAGGGGAGATCAGCCCCAGCATTTT. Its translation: CASTSNHRGDQPQHF.

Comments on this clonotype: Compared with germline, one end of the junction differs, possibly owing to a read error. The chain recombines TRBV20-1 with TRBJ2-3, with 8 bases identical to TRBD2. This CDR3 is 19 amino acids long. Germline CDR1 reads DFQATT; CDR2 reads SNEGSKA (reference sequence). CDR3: CSARDRSGAPARRTDTQYF. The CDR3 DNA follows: TGCAGTGCTAGAGATCGTAGCGGGGCCCCCGCAAGGCGCACAGATACGCAGTATTTC.

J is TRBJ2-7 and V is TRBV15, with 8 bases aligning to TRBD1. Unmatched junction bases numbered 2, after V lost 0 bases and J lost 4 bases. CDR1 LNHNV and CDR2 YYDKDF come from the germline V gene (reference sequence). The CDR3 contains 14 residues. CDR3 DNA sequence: TGTGCCACCAGCAGAGATCGGGACAGGTACGAGCAGTACTTC. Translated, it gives CATSRDRDRYEQYF.

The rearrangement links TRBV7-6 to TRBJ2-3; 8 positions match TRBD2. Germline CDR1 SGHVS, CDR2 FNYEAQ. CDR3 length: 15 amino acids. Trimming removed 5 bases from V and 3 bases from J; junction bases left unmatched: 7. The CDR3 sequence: CASSLSGSSTDTQYF. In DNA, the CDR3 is TGTGCCAGCAGCCTGAGCGGGAGTTCGACAGATACGCAGTATTTT.

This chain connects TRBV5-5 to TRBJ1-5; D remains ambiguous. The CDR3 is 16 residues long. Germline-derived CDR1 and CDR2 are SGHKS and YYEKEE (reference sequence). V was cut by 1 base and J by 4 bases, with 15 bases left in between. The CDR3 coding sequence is TGTGCCAGCAGCTTGTTAACCGCCCGGGGAAATCAGCCCCAGCATTTT. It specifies CASSLLTARGNQPQHF.

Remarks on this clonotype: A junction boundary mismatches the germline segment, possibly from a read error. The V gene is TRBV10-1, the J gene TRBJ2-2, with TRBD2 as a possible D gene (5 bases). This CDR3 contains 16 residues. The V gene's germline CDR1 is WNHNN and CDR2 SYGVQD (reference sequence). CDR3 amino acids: CVSSEPPRGNTGELFF. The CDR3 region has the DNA TGCGTCAGCAGTGAGCCTCCTCGGGGTAACACCGGGGAGCTGTTTTTT.

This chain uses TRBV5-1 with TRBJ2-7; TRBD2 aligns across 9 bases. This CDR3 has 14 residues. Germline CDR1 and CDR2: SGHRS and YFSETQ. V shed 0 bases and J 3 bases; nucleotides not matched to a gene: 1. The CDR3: CASSLGLAVYEQYF. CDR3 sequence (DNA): TGCGCCAGCAGCTTGGGACTAGCGGTCTACGAGCAGTACTTC.

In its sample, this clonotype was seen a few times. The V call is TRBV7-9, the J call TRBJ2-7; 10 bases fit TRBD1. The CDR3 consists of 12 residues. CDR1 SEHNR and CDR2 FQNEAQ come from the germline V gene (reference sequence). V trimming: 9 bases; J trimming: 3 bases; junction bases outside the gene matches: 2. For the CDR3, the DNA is TGTGCCAGTTGGGACAGGGGCTACGAGCAGTACTTC. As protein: CASWDRGYEQYF. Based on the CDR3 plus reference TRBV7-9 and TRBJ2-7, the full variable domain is DTGVSQNPRHKITKRGQNVTFRCDPISEHNRLYWYRQTLGQGPEFLTYFQNEAQLEKSRLLSDRFSAERPKGSFSTLEIQRTEQGDSAMYLCASWDRGYEQYFGPGTRLTVT.

CDR3 DNA: TGTGCCAGTAGTTCTGACAGGAGCTCCTACGAGCAGTACTTC. It encodes CASSSDRSSYEQYF. The chain joins TRBV19 to TRBJ2-7; D perhaps matches TRBD1 (6 bases). V shed 5 bases and J shed 0 bases, with 11 bases lying between them. This CDR3 comprises 14 residues. Germline V CDR1 and CDR2: LNHDA, SQIVND (reference sequence).

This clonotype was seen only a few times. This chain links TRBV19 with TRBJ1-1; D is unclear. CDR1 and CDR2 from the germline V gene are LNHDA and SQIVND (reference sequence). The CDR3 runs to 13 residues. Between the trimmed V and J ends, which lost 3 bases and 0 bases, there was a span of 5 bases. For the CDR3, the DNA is TGTGCCAGTAGTATCACCATGAACACTGAAGCTTTCTTT. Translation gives CASSITMNTEAFF.

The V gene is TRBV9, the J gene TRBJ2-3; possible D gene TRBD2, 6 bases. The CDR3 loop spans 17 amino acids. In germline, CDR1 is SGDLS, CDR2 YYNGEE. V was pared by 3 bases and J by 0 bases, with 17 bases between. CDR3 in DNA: TGTGCCAGCAGCGCCCCCGGAGGGCTAGCGAGCACAGATACGCAGTATTTT. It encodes CASSAPGGLASTDTQYF.

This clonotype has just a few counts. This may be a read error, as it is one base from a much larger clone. The CDR3: CASSADRASYEQYF. CDR3 DNA: TGTGCCAGCAGCGCGGACAGGGCCTCCTACGAGCAGTACTTC. The V and J genes are TRBV7-2 and TRBJ2-7, with TRBD1 matching over 8 bases. The CDR3 is 14 amino acids. Germline V gene lookup returns CDR1 SGHTA and CDR2 FQGNSA. Trimming took 5 bases from V and 0 from J; bases not matched to a gene: 3.

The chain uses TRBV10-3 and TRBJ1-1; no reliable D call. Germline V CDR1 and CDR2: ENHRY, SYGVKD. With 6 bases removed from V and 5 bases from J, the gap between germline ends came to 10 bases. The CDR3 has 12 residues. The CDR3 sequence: CAISRGGTEAFF. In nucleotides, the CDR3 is TGTGCCATCAGCCGGGGTGGAACTGAAGCTTTCTTT.

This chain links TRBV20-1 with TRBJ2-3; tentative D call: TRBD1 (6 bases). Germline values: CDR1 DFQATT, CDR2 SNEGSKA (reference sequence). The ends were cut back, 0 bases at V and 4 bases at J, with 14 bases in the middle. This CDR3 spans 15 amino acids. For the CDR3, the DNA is TGCAGTGCTAGAGATCAGGGGCTAGGACCAGATACGCAGTATTTT. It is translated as CSARDQGLGPDTQYF.

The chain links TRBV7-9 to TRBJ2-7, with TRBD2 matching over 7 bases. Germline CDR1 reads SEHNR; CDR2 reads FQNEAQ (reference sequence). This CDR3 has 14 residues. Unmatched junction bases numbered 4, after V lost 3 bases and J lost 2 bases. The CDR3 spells CASSLGTNPYEQYF. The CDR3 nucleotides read TGTGCCAGCAGCTTGGGGACTAACCCCTACGAGCAGTACTTC.

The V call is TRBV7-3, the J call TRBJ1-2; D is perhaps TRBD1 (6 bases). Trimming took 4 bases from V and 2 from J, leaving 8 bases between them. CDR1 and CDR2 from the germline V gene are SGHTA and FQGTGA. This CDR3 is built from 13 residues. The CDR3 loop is CASSSGENYGYTF. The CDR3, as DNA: TGTGCCAGCAGCTCAGGGGAGAACTATGGCTACACCTTC.

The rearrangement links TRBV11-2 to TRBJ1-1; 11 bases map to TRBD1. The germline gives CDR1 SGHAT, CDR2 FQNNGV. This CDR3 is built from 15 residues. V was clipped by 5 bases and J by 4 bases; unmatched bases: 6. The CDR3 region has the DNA TGTGCCAGCAGCCATCCCGGGACAGGGGGCACTGAAGCTTTCTTT. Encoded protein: CASSHPGTGGTEAFF.

CDR3 loop: CASSTGQGRYEQYF. CDR3 DNA: TGTGCCAGTAGTACCGGACAGGGGCGCTACGAGCAGTACTTC. The genes are TRBV19 and TRBJ2-7; 9 nucleotides match TRBD1. Trimming removed 4 bases from V and 3 bases from J; junction bases left unmatched: 4. The CDR3 contains 14 residues. Per germline, CDR1 LNHDA and CDR2 SQIVND (reference sequence). Variable domain in full (rest from reference TRBV19 and TRBJ2-7): DGGITQSPKYLFRKEGQNVTLSCEQNLNHDAMYWYRQDPGQGLRLIYYSQIVNDFQKGDIAEGYSVSREKKESFPLTVTSAQKNPTAFYLCASSTGQGRYEQYFGPGTRLTVT.

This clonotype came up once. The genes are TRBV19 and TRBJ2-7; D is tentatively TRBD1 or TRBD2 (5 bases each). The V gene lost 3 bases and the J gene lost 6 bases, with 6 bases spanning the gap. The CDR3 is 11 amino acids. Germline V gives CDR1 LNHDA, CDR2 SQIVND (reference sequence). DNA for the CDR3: TGTGCCAGTAGTATTGGGGGCGAGCAGTACTTC. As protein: CASSIGGEQYF. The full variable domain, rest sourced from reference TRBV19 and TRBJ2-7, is DGGITQSPKYLFRKEGQNVTLSCEQNLNHDAMYWYRQDPGQGLRLIYYSQIVNDFQKGDIAEGYSVSREKKESFPLTVTSAQKNPTAFYLCASSIGGEQYFGPGTRLTVT.

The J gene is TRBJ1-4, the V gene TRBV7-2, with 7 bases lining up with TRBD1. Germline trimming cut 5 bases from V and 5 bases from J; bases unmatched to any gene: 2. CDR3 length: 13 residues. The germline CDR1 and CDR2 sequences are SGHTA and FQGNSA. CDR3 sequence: CASSRGQNEKLFF. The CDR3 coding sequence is TGTGCCAGCAGCCGGGGACAGAATGAAAAACTGTTTTTT. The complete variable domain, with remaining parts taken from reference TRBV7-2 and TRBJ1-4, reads GAGVSQSPSNKVTEKGKDVELRCDPISGHTALYWYRQSLGQGLEFLIYFQGNSAPDKSGLPSDRFSAERTGGSVSTLTIQRTQQEDSAVYLCASSRGQNEKLFFGSGTQLSVL.

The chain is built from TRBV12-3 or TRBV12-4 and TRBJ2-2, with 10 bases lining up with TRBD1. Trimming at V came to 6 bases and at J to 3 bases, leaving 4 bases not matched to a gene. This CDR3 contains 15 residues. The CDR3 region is CASRRDRGDTGELFF. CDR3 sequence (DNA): TGTGCCAGCAGAAGGGACAGGGGCGACACCGGGGAGCTGTTTTTT.

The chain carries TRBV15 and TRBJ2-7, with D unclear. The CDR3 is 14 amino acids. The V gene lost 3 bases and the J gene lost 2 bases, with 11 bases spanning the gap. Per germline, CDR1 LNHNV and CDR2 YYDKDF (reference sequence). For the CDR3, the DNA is TGTGCCACCAGCAGCTCGGGCCAAACCTACGAGCAGTACTTC. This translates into CATSSSGQTYEQYF.